One sample yielded the 20 T cell receptor beta chains listed below, sequenced in a study of response to subunit inactivated influenza vaccine (dated 2018 in TCRdb). Libraries were constructed by RT-PCR. The data were produced on an Illumina HiSeq 2500. Using fastp at Q25 and MiXCR, TCRdb reprocessed the public reads and kept productive beta chains. Rows with a matching CDR3 protein are joined into one entry that keeps the most common DNA and genes. The sample table contains around 520,000 distinct CDR3 sequences; only one count was recorded for roughly 27% of them. Jointly, the top ten make up 1.5% to 2% of the sample. The source material was CD4+ T cells sorted from PBMCs, sampled roughly 5 days after vaccination. The receptors were sampled from a man over 45 who received an inactivated influenza vaccine. Donor details come from another sample of the same person, matched by shared clones.

This clonotype occurred a few times. The chain employs TRBV12-3 or TRBV12-4 and TRBJ2-5, with a weak D call TRBD1 (6 bases). V was cut by 4 bases and J by 5 bases, with 14 bases left in between. The CDR3 contains 14 residues. The CDR3 here is CASSWAQGKETQYF. The CDR3 DNA reads as TGTGCCAGCAGTTGGGCACAGGGCAAGGAGACCCAGTACTTC.

This clonotype was seen a handful of times. The J gene is TRBJ1-6, the V gene TRBV2; D gene unclear. Germline-derived CDR1 and CDR2 are SNHLY and FYNNEI. There are 13 residues in the CDR3. The ends were cut back, 1 base at V and 11 bases at J, with 9 bases in the middle. The CDR3 reads CASSEVARTPLHF. The CDR3 nucleotides are TGTGCCAGCAGTGAAGTGGCAAGGACACCCCTCCACTTT.

The chain has TRBV5-1 and TRBJ1-1, with D maybe TRBD1 (6 bases). Trimming removed 4 bases from V and 3 bases from J, with 13 bases in between. CDR3 length: 14 residues. Germline CDR1 and CDR2: SGHRS and YFSETQ. The CDR3 region is CASSVQGSDTEAFF. The CDR3, as DNA: TGCGCCAGCAGCGTACAGGGATCTGACACTGAAGCTTTCTTT.

This rearrangement joins TRBV11-2 to TRBJ2-3; D is possibly TRBD2 (5 bases). Germline V gene sequence: CDR1 SGHAT, CDR2 FQNNGV. This CDR3 spans 13 amino acids. V was clipped by 3 bases and J by 4 bases, with 8 bases between them. CDR3 region: CASSFTSSDTQYF. CDR3 nucleotides: TGTGCCAGCAGCTTCACTAGTTCAGATACGCAGTATTTT.

There are a few counts of this clonotype. This chain links TRBV9 with TRBJ2-1; D unclear. Germline V gene lookup returns CDR1 SGDLS and CDR2 YYNGEE. This CDR3 contains 15 residues. V was trimmed by 0 bases and J by 0 bases, leaving 7 bases between them. CDR3 coding DNA: TGTGCCAGCAGCGTAGTACAGAGCTCCTACAATGAGCAGTTCTTC. Its protein product is CASSVVQSSYNEQFF.

In this sample, this clonotype turned up a few times. J is TRBJ2-7 and V is TRBV27; D ambiguous. Trimming removed 5 bases at V and 2 bases at J, with 13 bases between. CDR3 length: 14 amino acids. Per the germline V gene, CDR1 is MNHEY and CDR2 is SMNVEV (reference sequence). The CDR3 DNA reads TGTGCCAGCAGTCGACACCAAAGCACCTACGAGCAGTACTTC. Translating gives CASSRHQSTYEQYF.

CDR3 protein: CASSPGVVSGGIEQYF. CDR3 bases: TGCGCCAGCAGCCCGGGCGTTGTTAGCGGGGGGATCGAGCAGTACTTC. This rearrangement joins TRBV5-1 to TRBJ2-7; 10 bases align to TRBD2. CDR3 size: 16 residues. With V trimmed by 4 bases and J by 6 bases, 13 bases remained unmatched. Germline CDR1 SGHRS, CDR2 YFSETQ.

This clonotype was observed a few times. V gene TRBV4-1 combines with J gene TRBJ1-4; D remains unclear. The V gene's germline CDR1 is MGHRA and CDR2 YSYEKL. V lost 0 bases and J 3 bases, leaving 8 bases between the germline ends. This CDR3 contains 15 residues. CDR3: CASSQDPGPNEKLFF. The CDR3 nucleotides are TGCGCCAGCAGCCAAGATCCCGGACCTAATGAAAAACTGTTTTTT.

The table lists this clonotype with a few counts. Here the CDR3 DNA reads TGTGCCAGCAGCTTAGATTTCTCGAATGAGCAGTTCTTC. This translates into CASSLDFSNEQFF. The chain joins TRBV11-3 to TRBJ2-1; D not certain. Germline CDR1 and CDR2: SGHNT and YENEEA. CDR3 size: 13 residues. V was pared by 0 bases and J by 7 bases, with 7 bases between.

The V gene is TRBV6-1, the J gene TRBJ1-1; 12 bases match TRBD1. The junction had 6 bases not matched to a gene; V was cut back by 6 bases and J by 4 bases. The CDR3 runs 15 residues. CDR1 is MNHNS, CDR2 SASEGT, per germline. The CDR3 loop is CASRRGQGASTEAFF. Written as DNA, the CDR3 is TGTGCCAGCAGAAGGGGACAGGGGGCAAGCACTGAAGCTTTCTTT.

V usage is TRBV20-1 and J usage is TRBJ2-7; 10 bases fit TRBD2. The germline CDR1 and CDR2 sequences are DFQATT and SNEGSKA (reference sequence). CDR3 length: 11 amino acids. In DNA, the CDR3 is TGCGGGGTAGCGGGGGGCTACGAGCAGTACTTC. Amino acid sequence: CGVAGGYEQYF.

This clonotype was seen more than once but under ten times. The V and J genes are TRBV12-3 or TRBV12-4 and TRBJ2-2, with 7 bases lining up with TRBD1. The trim removed 0 bases at V and 8 bases at J, leaving 3 bases unmatched. The CDR3 has 14 residues. Written as DNA, the CDR3 is TGTGCCAGCAGTTTAGCGACAGGGAGAGGGGAGCTGTTTTTT. This codes for CASSLATGRGELFF.

The gene calls are TRBV11-2 and TRBJ2-7, with D possibly TRBD2 on 6 matching bases. This CDR3 contains 14 residues. Trimming removed 5 bases from V and 2 bases from J, with 13 bases in between. Per germline, CDR1 SGHAT and CDR2 FQNNGV. The CDR3 DNA is TGTGCCAGCAGCCCCGGGGGACGGACCTACGAGCAGTACTTC. It encodes CASSPGGRTYEQYF. The variable domain in full, with the rest retrieved from reference TRBV11-2 and TRBJ2-7, is EAGVAQSPRYKIIEKRQSVAFWCNPISGHATLYWYQQILGQGPKLLIQFQNNGVVDDSQLPKDRFSAERLKGVDSTLKIQPAKLEDSAVYLCASSPGGRTYEQYFGPGTRLTVT.

V and J are TRBV5-1 and TRBJ2-7; D unclear. Germline CDR1 reads SGHRS; CDR2 reads YFSETQ. Trimming removed 1 base from V and 7 bases from J, with 15 bases in between. This CDR3 is built from 14 residues. The CDR3 sequence: CASSLTDPVGEQYF. For the CDR3, the DNA is TGCGCCAGCAGCTTGACGGACCCGGTTGGGGAGCAGTACTTC.

This clonotype came up a few times. The rearrangement links TRBV6-1 to TRBJ1-1, with 8 bases identical to TRBD1. This CDR3 spans 13 amino acids. Trimming cost V 6 bases and J 3 bases; bases outside gene matches: 3. Germline V gene data show CDR1 as MNHNS and CDR2 as SASEGT. The CDR3 region has the DNA TGTGCCAGCAGGGCGACAGGGGACACTGAAGCTTTCTTT. Translated, it gives CASRATGDTEAFF.

This clonotype was counted a few times. This sequence joins TRBV5-1 and TRBJ1-1; D uncertain. Trimming removed 2 bases at V and 6 bases at J, with 8 bases between. This CDR3 is built from 12 residues. Germline V gene sequence: CDR1 SGHRS, CDR2 YFSETQ. The CDR3 nucleotides read TGCGCCAGCAGCTTCACGGGTGCTGAAGCTTTCTTT. It is translated as CASSFTGAEAFF. The full variable domain, completed using reference TRBV5-1 and TRBJ1-1, is KAGVTQTPRYLIKTRGQQVTLSCSPISGHRSVSWYQQTPGQGLQFLFEYFSETQRNKGNFPGRFSGRQFSNSRSEMNVSTLELGDSALYLCASSFTGAEAFFGQGTRLTVV.

The chain carries TRBV5-4 and TRBJ2-1, with TRBD2 matching 9 bases. This CDR3 is 17 amino acids long. Germline lookup yields CDR1 SGHNT and CDR2 YYREEE (reference sequence). The V gene end was trimmed by 4 bases and the J gene end by 8 bases; junction bases not matched to a gene: 16. This CDR3 is CASSHLLQAGGPHEQFF. The CDR3 DNA follows: TGTGCCAGCAGCCATCTCCTCCAGGCGGGAGGGCCCCATGAGCAGTTCTTC.

The chain joins TRBV6-2 or TRBV6-3 to TRBJ2-5, with 12 positions matching TRBD2. After removal of 8 bases from V and 3 bases from J, the junction contained 10 bases not matched to a gene. From germline, CDR1 is MNHEY and CDR2 SVGEGT. This CDR3 is 16 amino acids long. The CDR3 is CASSTGTSGSKETQYF. In DNA, the CDR3 is TGTGCCAGCTCCACGGGGACTAGCGGGTCCAAAGAGACCCAGTACTTC.

Ten or more counts support this clonotype. The chain is built from TRBV29-1 and TRBJ2-5; 7 nucleotides line up with TRBD1. The CDR3 is made up of 15 amino acids. The V and J ends lost 6 bases and 10 bases, in that order; junction bases with no gene match: 20. CDR1 is SQVTM and CDR2 is ANQGSEA in the germline V gene. CDR3 bases: TGCAGCGTCGCGAGGGGACATTCTACGTCAGGGGGCCAGTACTTC. This gives the protein CSVARGHSTSGGQYF.

This clonotype was picked up a small number of times. The J gene is TRBJ1-6, the V gene TRBV12-3 or TRBV12-4; 7 nucleotides align to TRBD1. The J segment lost 7 bases and the V segment lost 7 bases, leaving 7 bases of the junction unmatched. The CDR3 is 14 residues long. This chain's CDR3 is CASTQTGRNSPLHF. The CDR3 coding sequence is TGTGCCAGCACCCAGACAGGGAGGAATTCACCCCTCCACTTT.